These 4 T cell receptor beta chains were sequenced from one sample in a study of identical twins. TCRdb reanalysed the 5' RACE reads using MiXCR and keeps one entry per CDR3 protein. The table shows approximately 620,000 distinct CDR3 sequences, with less than 10% occurring only once. The sample was also linked to a second study, of yellow fever vaccine responses in identical twins.

Sequencing was carried out using PBMCs. All receptors derive from a woman between 18 and 30 years old in good health.

This clonotype has more than one count but fewer than ten. This rearrangement joins TRBV11-2 to TRBJ2-5; 10 bases agree with TRBD1. The CDR3 is 18 residues long. V gave up 4 bases and J gave up 5 bases; unmatched junction bases: 16. Germline CDR1 is SGHAT and CDR2 is FQNNGV. The CDR3 DNA is TGTGCCAGCAGCTCCCGACCGAGACAGGGGGCGCGAGGGGAGACCCAGTACTTC. This translates into CASSSRPRQGARGETQYF.

The chain has TRBV2 and TRBJ2-3; 9 positions match TRBD2. Germline V gene lookup returns CDR1 SNHLY and CDR2 FYNNEI. Losses at the gene ends were 1 base for V and 10 bases for J; bases not matched to a gene: 9. This CDR3 is 15 amino acids long. In nucleotides, the CDR3 is TGTGCCAGCAGTGAAGGGGGTAGCGGGAGAGGAGCGCAGTATTTT. This translates into CASSEGGSGRGAQYF.

V and J are TRBV20-1 and TRBJ2-7, with 11 positions matching TRBD2. Germline V gives CDR1 DFQATT, CDR2 SNEGSKA (reference sequence). This CDR3 comprises 21 residues. The J segment lost 1 base and the V segment lost 0 bases, leaving 20 bases of the junction unmatched. This CDR3 is CSARDRGDRARTSGSSYEQYF. The CDR3 DNA sequence: TGCAGTGCTAGAGATCGGGGAGACAGGGCTAGAACTAGCGGGAGTTCCTACGAGCAGTACTTC.

This chain links TRBV6-1 with TRBJ2-3; D uncertain. Germline CDR1 reads MNHNS; CDR2 reads SASEGT. V was trimmed by 6 bases and J by 2 bases, leaving 15 bases between them. The CDR3 is 15 amino acids. CDR3 sequence: CASSQRSDYTDTQYF. CDR3 in DNA: TGTGCCAGCAGCCAACGGTCGGATTACACAGATACGCAGTATTTT.